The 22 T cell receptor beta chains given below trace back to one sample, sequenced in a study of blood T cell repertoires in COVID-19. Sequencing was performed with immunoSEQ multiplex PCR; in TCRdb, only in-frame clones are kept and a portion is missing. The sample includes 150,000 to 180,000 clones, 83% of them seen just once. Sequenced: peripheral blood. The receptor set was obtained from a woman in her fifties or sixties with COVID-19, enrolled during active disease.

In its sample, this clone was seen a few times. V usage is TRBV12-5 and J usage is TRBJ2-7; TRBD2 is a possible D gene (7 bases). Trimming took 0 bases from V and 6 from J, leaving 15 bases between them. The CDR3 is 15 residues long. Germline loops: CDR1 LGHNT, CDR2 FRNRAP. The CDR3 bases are TGTGCTAGTGGTTTGGTAACTGGGGGAGGGGGCGAGCAGTACTTC. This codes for CASGLVTGGGGEQYF.

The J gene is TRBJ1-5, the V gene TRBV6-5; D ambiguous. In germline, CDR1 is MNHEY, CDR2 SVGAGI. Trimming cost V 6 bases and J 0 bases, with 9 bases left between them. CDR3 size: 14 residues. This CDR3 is CASRARNSNQPQHF. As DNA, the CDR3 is TGTGCCAGCAGGGCTAGGAATAGCAATCAGCCCCAGCATTTT.

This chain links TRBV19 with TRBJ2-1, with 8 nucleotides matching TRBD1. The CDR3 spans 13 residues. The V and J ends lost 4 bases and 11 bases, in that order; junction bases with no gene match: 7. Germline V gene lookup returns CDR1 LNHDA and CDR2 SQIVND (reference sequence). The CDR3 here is CASSTTTGGKQFF. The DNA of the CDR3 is TGTGCCAGTAGTACCACCACAGGGGGTAAGCAGTTCTTC.

CDR3 loop: CASSARAEEGTDTQYF. As DNA, the CDR3 is TGTGCCAGCAGCGCCCGGGCGGAGGAGGGCACAGATACGCAGTATTTT. V usage is TRBV9 and J usage is TRBJ2-3; maybe TRBD2 (5 bases). The CDR3 is made up of 16 amino acids. Germline lookup yields CDR1 SGDLS and CDR2 YYNGEE. The V end lost 3 bases, the J end lost 1 base, and 15 bases lay between the germline ends. The variable domain in full, completed from reference TRBV9 and TRBJ2-3, reads DSGVTQTPKHLITATGQRVTLRCSPRSGDLSVYWYQQSLDQGLQFLIQYYNGEERAKGNILERFSAQQFPDLHSELNLSSLELGDSALYFCASSARAEEGTDTQYFGPGTRLTVL.

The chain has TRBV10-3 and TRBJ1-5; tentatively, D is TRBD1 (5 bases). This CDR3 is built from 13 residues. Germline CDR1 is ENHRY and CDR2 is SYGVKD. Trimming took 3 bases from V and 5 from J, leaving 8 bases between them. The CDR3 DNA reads TGTGCCATCAGTGAATGGACATATCAGCCCCAGCATTTT. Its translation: CAISEWTYQPQHF.

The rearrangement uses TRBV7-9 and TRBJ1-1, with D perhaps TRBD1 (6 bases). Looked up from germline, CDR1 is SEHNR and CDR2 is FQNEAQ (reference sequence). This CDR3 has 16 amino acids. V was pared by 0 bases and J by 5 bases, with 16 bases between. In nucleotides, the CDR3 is TGTGCCAGCAGCTTAGCCCTCAGGGGTGCAGGGACTGAAGCTTTCTTT. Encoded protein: CASSLALRGAGTEAFF. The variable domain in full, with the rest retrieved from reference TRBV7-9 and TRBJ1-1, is DTGVSQNPRHKITKRGQNVTFRCDPISEHNRLYWYRQTLGQGPEFLTYFQNEAQLEKSRLLSDRFSAERPKGSFSTLEIQRTEQGDSAMYLCASSLALRGAGTEAFFGQGTRLTVV.

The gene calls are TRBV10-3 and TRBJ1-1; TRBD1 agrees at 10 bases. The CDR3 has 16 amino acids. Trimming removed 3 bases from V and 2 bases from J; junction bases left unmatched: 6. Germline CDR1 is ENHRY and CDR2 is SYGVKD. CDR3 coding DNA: TGTGCCATCAGTGACGACAGGGGGCGCGGAAACACTGAAGCTTTCTTT. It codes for CAISDDRGRGNTEAFF.

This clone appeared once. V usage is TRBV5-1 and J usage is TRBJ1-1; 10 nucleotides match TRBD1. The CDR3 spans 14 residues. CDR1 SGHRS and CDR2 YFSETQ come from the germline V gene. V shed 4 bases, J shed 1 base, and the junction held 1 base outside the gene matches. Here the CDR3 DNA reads TGCGCCAGCAGCAGGACAGGGGGGAACACTGAAGCTTTCTTT. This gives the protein CASSRTGGNTEAFF.

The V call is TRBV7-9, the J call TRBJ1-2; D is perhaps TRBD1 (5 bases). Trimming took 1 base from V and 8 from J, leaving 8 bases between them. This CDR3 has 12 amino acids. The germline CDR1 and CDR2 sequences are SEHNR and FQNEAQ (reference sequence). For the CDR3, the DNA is TGTGCCAGCAGCTTAGACTGGGGCGGCTACACCTTC. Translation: CASSLDWGGYTF.

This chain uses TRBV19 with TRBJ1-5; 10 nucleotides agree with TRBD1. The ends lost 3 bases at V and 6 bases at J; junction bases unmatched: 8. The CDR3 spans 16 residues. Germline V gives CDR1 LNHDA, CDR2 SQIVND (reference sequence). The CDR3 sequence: CASSMGTGASGQPQHF. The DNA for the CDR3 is TGTGCCAGTAGTATGGGGACAGGGGCGTCCGGTCAGCCCCAGCATTTT.

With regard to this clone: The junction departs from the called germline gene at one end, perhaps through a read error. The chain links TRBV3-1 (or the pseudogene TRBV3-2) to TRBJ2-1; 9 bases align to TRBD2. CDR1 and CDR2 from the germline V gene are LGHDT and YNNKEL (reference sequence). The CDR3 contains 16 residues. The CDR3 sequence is CASSEERLAGNNEQFF. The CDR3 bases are TGTGCCAGCAGCGAAGAGAGGCTAGCGGGGAACAATGAGCAGTTCTTC.

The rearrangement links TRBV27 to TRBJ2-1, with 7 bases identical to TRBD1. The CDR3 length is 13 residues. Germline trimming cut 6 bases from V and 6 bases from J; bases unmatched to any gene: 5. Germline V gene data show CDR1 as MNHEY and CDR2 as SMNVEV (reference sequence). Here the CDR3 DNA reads TGTGCCAGCAGAGACACAGGGGCCAATGAGCAGTTCTTC. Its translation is CASRDTGANEQFF.

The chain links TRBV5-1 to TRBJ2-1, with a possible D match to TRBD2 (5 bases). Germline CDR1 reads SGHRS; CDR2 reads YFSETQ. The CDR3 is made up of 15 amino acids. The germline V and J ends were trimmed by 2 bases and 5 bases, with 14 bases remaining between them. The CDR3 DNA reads TGCGCCAGCAGCTTAGTTTCGGGAATGAACAATGAGCAGTTCTTC. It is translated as CASSLVSGMNNEQFF.

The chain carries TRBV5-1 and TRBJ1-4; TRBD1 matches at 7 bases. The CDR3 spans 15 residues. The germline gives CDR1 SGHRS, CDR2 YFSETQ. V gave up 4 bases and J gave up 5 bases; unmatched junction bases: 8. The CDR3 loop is CASSTTGKGNEKLFF. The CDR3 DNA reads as TGCGCCAGCAGCACGACAGGGAAGGGGAATGAAAAACTGTTTTTT.

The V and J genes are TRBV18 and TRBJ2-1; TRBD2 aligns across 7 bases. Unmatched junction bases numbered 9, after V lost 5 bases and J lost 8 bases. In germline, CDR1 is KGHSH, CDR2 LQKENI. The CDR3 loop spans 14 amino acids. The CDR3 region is CASSILGEGYEQFF. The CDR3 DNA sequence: TGTGCCAGCTCAATTCTCGGGGAGGGGTATGAGCAGTTCTTC.

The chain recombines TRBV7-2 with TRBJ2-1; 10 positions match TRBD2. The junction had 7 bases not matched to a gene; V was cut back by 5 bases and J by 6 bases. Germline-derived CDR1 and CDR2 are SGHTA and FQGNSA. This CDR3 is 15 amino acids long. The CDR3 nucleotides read TGTGCCAGCAGCCCCCAAGCGGGAGGGGTCAATGAGCAGTTCTTC. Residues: CASSPQAGGVNEQFF.

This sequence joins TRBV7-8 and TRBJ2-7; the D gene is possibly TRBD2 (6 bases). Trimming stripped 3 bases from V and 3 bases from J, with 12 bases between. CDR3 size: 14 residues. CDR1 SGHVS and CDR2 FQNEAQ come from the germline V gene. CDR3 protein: CASSFPGVNYEQYF. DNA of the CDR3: TGTGCCAGCAGCTTCCCGGGGGTAAACTACGAGCAGTACTTC.

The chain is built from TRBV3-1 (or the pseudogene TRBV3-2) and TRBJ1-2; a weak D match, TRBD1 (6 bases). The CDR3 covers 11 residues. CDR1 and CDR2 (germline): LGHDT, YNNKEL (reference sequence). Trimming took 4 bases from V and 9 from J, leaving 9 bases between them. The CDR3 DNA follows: TGTGCCAGCAGCCTCGGGACACGCTACACCTTC. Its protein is CASSLGTRYTF.

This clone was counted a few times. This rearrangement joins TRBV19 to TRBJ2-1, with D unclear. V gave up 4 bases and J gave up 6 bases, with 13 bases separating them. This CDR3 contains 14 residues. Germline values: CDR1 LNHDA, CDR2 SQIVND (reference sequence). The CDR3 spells CASSTRINSNEQFF. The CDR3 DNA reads TGTGCCAGTAGTACACGTATTAACTCCAATGAGCAGTTCTTC.

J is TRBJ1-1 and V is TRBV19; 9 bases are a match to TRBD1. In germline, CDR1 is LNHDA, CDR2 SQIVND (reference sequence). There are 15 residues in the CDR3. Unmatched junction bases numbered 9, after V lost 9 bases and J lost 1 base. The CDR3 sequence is CASSTGTGRNTEAFF. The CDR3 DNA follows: TGTGCCAGCTCGACCGGGACAGGGCGGAACACTGAAGCTTTCTTT.

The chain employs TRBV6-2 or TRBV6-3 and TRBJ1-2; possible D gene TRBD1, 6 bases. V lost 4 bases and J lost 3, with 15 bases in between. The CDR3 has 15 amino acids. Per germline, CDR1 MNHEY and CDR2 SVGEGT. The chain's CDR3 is CASSLNWDTYYGYTF. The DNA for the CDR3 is TGTGCCAGCAGTTTGAATTGGGACACATACTATGGCTACACCTTC.

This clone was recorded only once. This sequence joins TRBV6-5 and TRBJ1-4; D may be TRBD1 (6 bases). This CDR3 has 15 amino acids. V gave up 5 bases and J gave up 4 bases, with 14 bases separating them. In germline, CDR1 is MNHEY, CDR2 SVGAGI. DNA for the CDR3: TGTGCCAGCAGTACCTACAGGGACGGTAATGAAAAACTGTTTTTT. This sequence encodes CASSTYRDGNEKLFF.